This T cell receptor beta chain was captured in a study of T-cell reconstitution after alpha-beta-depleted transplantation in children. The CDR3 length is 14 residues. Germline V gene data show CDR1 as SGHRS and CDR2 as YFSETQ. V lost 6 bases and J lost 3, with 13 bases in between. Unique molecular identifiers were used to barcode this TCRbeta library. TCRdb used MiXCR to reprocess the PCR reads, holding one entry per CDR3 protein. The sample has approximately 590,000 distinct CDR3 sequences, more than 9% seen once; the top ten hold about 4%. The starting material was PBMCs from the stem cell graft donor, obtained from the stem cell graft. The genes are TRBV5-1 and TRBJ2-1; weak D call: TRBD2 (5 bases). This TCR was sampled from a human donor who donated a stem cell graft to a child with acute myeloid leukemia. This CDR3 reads CASTVEGNYNEQFF. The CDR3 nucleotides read TGCGCCAGCACTGTTGAGGGAAACTACAATGAGCAGTTCTTC.